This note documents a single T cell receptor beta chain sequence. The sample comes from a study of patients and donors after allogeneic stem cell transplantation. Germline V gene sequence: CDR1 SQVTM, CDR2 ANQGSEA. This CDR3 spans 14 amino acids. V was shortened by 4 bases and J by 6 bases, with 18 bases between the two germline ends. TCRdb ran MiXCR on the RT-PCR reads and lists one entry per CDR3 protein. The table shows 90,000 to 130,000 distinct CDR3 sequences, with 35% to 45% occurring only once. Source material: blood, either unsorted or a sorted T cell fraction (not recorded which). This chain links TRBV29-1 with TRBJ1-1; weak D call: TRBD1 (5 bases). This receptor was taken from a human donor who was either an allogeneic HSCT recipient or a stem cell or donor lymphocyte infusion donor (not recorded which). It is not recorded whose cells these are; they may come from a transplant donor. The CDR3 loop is CSVVLRQGISEAFF. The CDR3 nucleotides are TGCAGCGTTGTATTGCGTCAGGGAATCTCTGAAGCTTTCTTT.